Below, 20 T cell receptor beta chains from the same sample are listed, as sequenced in a study of Graves' ophthalmopathy and Graves' hyperthyroidism. TCR beta CDR3 regions were amplified from RNA transcripts. The first-round RT-PCR employed HTBI primers together with the Qiagen OneStep RT-PCR kit. A multiplex PCR was then performed as the second round. MiXCR, applied by TCRdb to the multiplex PCR reads, yields one record per CDR3 protein. The data contain over a million distinct CDR3 sequences, roughly 35% of them singletons. The sequencing sample was made of peripheral blood or thyroid tissue (not recorded which). The source of these receptors is an adult man with Graves' hyperthyroidism.

The V and J genes are TRBV7-2 and TRBJ1-3; no clear D. This CDR3 has 18 amino acids. Trimming cost V 8 bases and J 0 bases, with 23 bases left between them. Looked up from germline, CDR1 is SGHTA and CDR2 is FQGNSA. CDR3 DNA sequence: TGTGCCAGCCGCGAAGCCATGGACGGCTTCAGCTCTGGAAACACCATATATTTT. Translating gives CASREAMDGFSSGNTIYF. The full variable domain, rest sourced from reference TRBV7-2 and TRBJ1-3, is GAGVSQSPSNKVTEKGKDVELRCDPISGHTALYWYRQSLGQGLEFLIYFQGNSAPDKSGLPSDRFSAERTGGSVSTLTIQRTQQEDSAVYLCASREAMDGFSSGNTIYFGEGSWLTVV.

The chain recombines TRBV12-3 or TRBV12-4 with TRBJ1-3; possible D gene TRBD1, 6 bases. The V end was cut by 11 bases, the J end by 0 bases, with 14 bases between. This CDR3 region has 14 residues. The CDR3 is CACARGGSGNTIYF. The CDR3 nucleotides read TGTGCCTGCGCAAGGGGGGGCTCTGGAAACACCATATATTTT.

The chain uses TRBV19 and TRBJ1-5; a weak D match, TRBD1 (6 bases). Trimming pared 9 bases from V and 0 bases from J, leaving 18 bases between. The CDR3 has 16 residues. CDR1 is LNHDA, CDR2 SQIVND, per germline (reference sequence). CDR3 region: CASSSSGRGSNQPQHF. The CDR3 DNA reads as TGTGCCAGCAGTTCGTCTGGCAGGGGTAGCAATCAGCCCCAGCATTTT. The whole variable domain, filled in from reference TRBV19 and TRBJ1-5, reads DGGITQSPKYLFRKEGQNVTLSCEQNLNHDAMYWYRQDPGQGLRLIYYSQIVNDFQKGDIAEGYSVSREKKESFPLTVTSAQKNPTAFYLCASSSSGRGSNQPQHFGDGTRLSIL.

V and J are TRBV20-1 and TRBJ2-7; D possibly corresponds to TRBD2 (5 bases). Germline-derived CDR1 and CDR2 are DFQATT and SNEGSKA (reference sequence). The CDR3 spans 14 residues. Trimming pared 0 bases from V and 3 bases from J, leaving 12 bases between. CDR3 DNA sequence: TGCAGTGCTAGAGAGAGGGAGCGATTCTACGAGCAGTACTTC. This sequence encodes CSARERERFYEQYF.

V gene TRBV19 combines with J gene TRBJ1-5; D unresolved. Trimming removed 0 bases from V and 3 bases from J, with 15 bases in between. This CDR3 is built from 17 residues. Germline assignment: CDR1 LNHDA and CDR2 SQIVND (reference sequence). CDR3: CASSIEPRTDYNQPQHF. In DNA, the CDR3 is TGTGCCAGTAGTATAGAACCTCGAACAGATTACAATCAGCCCCAGCATTTT.

The gene calls are TRBV6-1 and TRBJ1-5; 10 positions match TRBD1. Trimming cost V 8 bases and J 9 bases; bases outside gene matches: 10. Germline assignment: CDR1 MNHNS and CDR2 SASEGT. The CDR3 loop spans 14 amino acids. The CDR3, as DNA: TGTGCCAGCGGCGGACAGGGGGGAATTGGGCCCCAGCATTTT. Its translation is CASGGQGGIGPQHF.

This sequence joins TRBV20-1 and TRBJ1-2; 7 positions agree with TRBD1. The V gene's germline CDR1 is DFQATT and CDR2 SNEGSKA (reference sequence). The V segment lost 0 bases and the J segment 8 bases; nucleotides outside the gene matches: 9. This CDR3 is 14 amino acids long. Here the CDR3 reads CSARDRDRSMGYTF. The CDR3 coding sequence is TGCAGTGCTAGAGACCGGGACAGATCTATGGGCTACACCTTC.

This clonotype was recorded a few times. It is likely a read error, because the conserved phenylalanine at the end of the CDR3 is missing. The chain joins TRBV5-6 to TRBJ1-5, with D possibly matching TRBD1 (5 bases). This CDR3 region has 12 residues. Germline V lookup: CDR1 SGHDT, CDR2 YYEEEE. The V gene lost 7 bases and the J gene lost 7 bases, with 12 bases spanning the gap. The CDR3 nucleotides are TGTGCCAGCGGGGGTCGGGGACAGCCCCAGCATCTT. It translates to CASGGRGQPQHL.

V gene TRBV20-1 combines with J gene TRBJ2-5; TRBD2 agrees at 9 bases. Trimming took 3 bases from V and 3 from J; bases not matched to a gene: 11. Germline V gene lookup returns CDR1 DFQATT and CDR2 SNEGSKA (reference sequence). This CDR3 has 16 residues. The CDR3 region has the DNA TGCAGTGCTAGTTGGTGGGCTAGCGGGATGAAAGAGACCCAGTACTTC. Its translation is CSASWWASGMKETQYF.

J is TRBJ2-1 and V is TRBV24-1; 7 nucleotides match TRBD1. The germline CDR1 and CDR2 sequences are KGHDR and SFDVKD. The CDR3 extends over 15 amino acids. V lost 5 bases and J lost 4; bases outside the gene matches: 7. The CDR3 DNA reads as TGTGCCACCAGTGCCCCGGGACAGACATACAATGAGCAGTTCTTC. Protein sequence: CATSAPGQTYNEQFF.

V usage is TRBV10-3 and J usage is TRBJ2-3; TRBD2 aligns across 9 bases. CDR3 length equals 15 residues. J was trimmed by 1 base and V by 4 bases; bases with no gene match: 3. In germline, CDR1 is ENHRY, CDR2 SYGVKD. The CDR3 region has the DNA TGTGCCATCAGTGGGCAGCGGGGGGGCACAGATACGCAGTATTTT. Translation: CAISGQRGGTDTQYF.

The rearrangement uses TRBV7-9 and TRBJ1-5, with 8 bases lining up with TRBD1. The CDR3 is 17 residues long. J was trimmed by 1 base and V by 4 bases; bases with no gene match: 9. Germline CDR1 SEHNR, CDR2 FQNEAQ (reference sequence). The CDR3 loop reads CASSSETGAGSNQPQHF. CDR3 nucleotide sequence: TGTGCCAGCAGCTCCGAGACAGGGGCGGGAAGCAATCAGCCCCAGCATTTT.

V usage is TRBV4-1 and J usage is TRBJ1-6, with 9 bases identical to TRBD1. The CDR3 runs to 15 residues. Germline assignment: CDR1 MGHRA and CDR2 YSYEKL. J gave up 13 bases and V 0 bases, and 7 bases lay outside the gene matches. The CDR3 DNA reads TGCGCCAGCAGCCAAGAAAGGGACAGGGCGCCCCCCCTCCACTTT. Its protein product is CASSQERDRAPPLHF.

The chain joins TRBV5-1 to TRBJ2-2; 7 bases map to TRBD1. The length of the CDR3 is 15 residues. V dropped 2 bases and J dropped 3; count of bases not matched to a gene: 4. Per germline, CDR1 SGHRS and CDR2 YFSETQ. In DNA form, the CDR3 reads TGCGCCAGCAGCTTTCCCCAGGGGGACACCGGGGAGCTGTTTTTT. This sequence encodes CASSFPQGDTGELFF. The variable domain in full, with the rest retrieved from reference TRBV5-1 and TRBJ2-2, is KAGVTQTPRYLIKTRGQQVTLSCSPISGHRSVSWYQQTPGQGLQFLFEYFSETQRNKGNFPGRFSGRQFSNSRSEMNVSTLELGDSALYLCASSFPQGDTGELFFGEGSRLTVL.

This clonotype was observed a handful of times. Mismatch with germline at one junction end may stem from a read error. The rearrangement links TRBV12-3 or TRBV12-4 to TRBJ2-2; perhaps TRBD1 as D (6 bases). The CDR3 spans 11 residues. CDR3 sequence: CAGRGTGELFF. For the CDR3, the DNA is TGTGCCGGCAGGGGCACCGGGGAGCTGTTTTTT.

Comment on this clonotype: A read error may produce the germline difference seen at one junction end. This chain joins TRBV5-1 and TRBJ2-7, with D possibly matching TRBD2 (5 bases). Germline V gene sequence: CDR1 SGHRS, CDR2 YFSETQ. The CDR3 consists of 12 residues. In DNA, the CDR3 is TGTGCCAGCGGCTGGACCGCCGGGGAGCAGTACTTC. Protein: CASGWTAGEQYF.

The chain combines TRBV7-8 with TRBJ1-2, with 11 bases matching TRBD1. Losses at the gene ends were 6 bases for V and 7 bases for J; bases not matched to a gene: 10. This CDR3 is built from 15 residues. The germline V gene has CDR1 SGHVS and CDR2 FQNEAQ. The CDR3 coding sequence is TGTGCCAGCAGTTGGGACAGGGGGTTATCCTCTGGCTACACCTTC. This sequence encodes CASSWDRGLSSGYTF.

A note on this clonotype: Since a much larger clone is just one base distant, this may be a read error. The chain couples TRBV7-8 to TRBJ2-2; 7 nucleotides agree with TRBD1. CDR1 and CDR2 (germline): SGHVS, FQNEAQ. There are 16 residues in the CDR3. The CDR3 nucleotides are TGTACCAGCAGCTCCCTCGACAGGGTGAACACCGGGGAGCTGTTTTTT. Protein product: CTSSSLDRVNTGELFF.

This clonotype came up a few times. The chain employs TRBV24-1 and TRBJ1-5; maybe TRBD1 (6 bases). Germline lookup yields CDR1 KGHDR and CDR2 SFDVKD. Between the trimmed V and J ends, which lost 0 bases and 11 bases, there was a span of 19 bases. The CDR3 spans 16 residues. The CDR3 coding sequence is TGTGCCACCAGTGATTTGGGTTCGGGGGCCCGGCAGACCCAGCATTTT. Translated, it gives CATSDLGSGARQTQHF.

This clonotype showed up many times. The chain carries TRBV7-8 and TRBJ1-1; D unclear. CDR1 is SGHVS and CDR2 is FQNEAQ in the germline V gene. This CDR3 is built from 13 residues. V was clipped by 5 bases and J by 11 bases, with 18 bases between them. The CDR3 nucleotides are TGTGCCAGCAGCGTAGAGAGGACGACGTGGGCTTTCTTT. It is translated as CASSVERTTWAFF.